The 27 T cell receptor beta chains below all came from one sample that was sequenced in a study of STAT5B mutations in CD4+ large granular lymphocyte leukemia. TCRdb's table, derived via immunoSEQ multiplex PCR, lists solely in-frame clones and lacks some. This sample carries some 34,000 clones, around three quarters of them seen once, and the ten largest clones take around 2.1%. The sequenced sample was CD4+ T cells from blood buffy coats. These receptors all stem from a human donor in good health.

CDR3 residues: CASSSEAGDYGYTF. The DNA of the CDR3 is TGTGCCAGCAGCTCCGAGGCAGGGGACTATGGCTACACCTTC. The J gene is TRBJ1-2, the V gene TRBV11-1; weak D call: TRBD1 (6 bases). V lost 4 bases and J lost 3, with 12 bases in between. The CDR3 covers 14 residues. Per the germline V gene, CDR1 is SGHAT and CDR2 is FQDESV (reference sequence).

The chain combines TRBV11-2 with TRBJ2-2, with a tentative D call TRBD1 (5 bases). The CDR3 has 14 amino acids. The germline CDR1 and CDR2 sequences are SGHAT and FQNNGV. V lost 1 base to trimming and J lost 7 bases, with 10 bases between them. CDR3 coding DNA: TGTGCCAGCAGCTTAGGCAGGGTCGGCGGGGAGCTGTTTTTT. It specifies CASSLGRVGGELFF.

This sequence joins TRBV15 and TRBJ2-5; possibly TRBD2 for D (6 bases). Germline CDR1 and CDR2: LNHNV and YYDKDF (reference sequence). The germline V and J ends were trimmed by 3 bases and 2 bases, with 13 bases remaining between them. This CDR3 comprises 15 residues. The DNA of the CDR3 is TGTGCCACCAGCAGTGCTTATGGGGGGCAAGAGACCCAGTACTTC. Amino acids: CATSSAYGGQETQYF. The variable domain in full, with the rest retrieved from reference TRBV15 and TRBJ2-5, is DAMVIQNPRYQVTQFGKPVTLSCSQTLNHNVMYWYQQKSSQAPKLLFHYYDKDFNNEADTPDNFQSRRPNTSFCFLDIRSPGLGDTAMYLCATSSAYGGQETQYFGPGTRLLVL.

The rearrangement joins TRBV18 to TRBJ2-3; possibly TRBD1 or TRBD2 for D (5 bases each). Per germline, CDR1 KGHSH and CDR2 LQKENI. Trimming left V 6 bases short and J 10 bases short, with 17 bases between. This CDR3 is 13 amino acids long. The CDR3 spells CASSRDPGDPQYF. The CDR3 DNA reads TGTGCCAGCTCCCGGGACCCCGGGGATCCGCAGTATTTT.

This rearrangement joins TRBV27 to TRBJ2-7; 7 bases fit TRBD1. Losses at the gene ends were 6 bases for V and 2 bases for J; bases not matched to a gene: 7. CDR1 and CDR2 from the germline V gene are MNHEY and SMNVEV (reference sequence). This CDR3 has 14 amino acids. DNA for the CDR3: TGTGCCAGCAGACTGACAGGGCCCACCTACGAGCAGTACTTC. This gives the protein CASRLTGPTYEQYF.

The chain joins TRBV5-6 to TRBJ2-3; 9 bases are shared with TRBD1. Trimming took 4 bases from V and 4 from J; bases not matched to a gene: 7. This CDR3 is built from 15 residues. Germline-derived CDR1 and CDR2 are SGHDT and YYEEEE. CDR3 in amino acids: CASSVRQGGADTQYF. DNA of the CDR3: TGTGCCAGCAGCGTACGACAGGGGGGCGCAGATACGCAGTATTTT.

The J gene is TRBJ2-7, the V gene TRBV19, with TRBD1 identical over 9 bases. The V gene end was trimmed by 5 bases and the J gene end by 3 bases; junction bases not matched to a gene: 8. This CDR3 comprises 15 residues. The germline gives CDR1 LNHDA, CDR2 SQIVND (reference sequence). CDR3 amino acids: CASSVGQGRLYEQYF. The CDR3 DNA reads TGTGCCAGTAGTGTCGGACAGGGGCGACTCTACGAGCAGTACTTC.

This clone was counted only a few times. This rearrangement joins TRBV7-9 to TRBJ1-5; weak D call: TRBD1 (5 bases). The germline CDR1 and CDR2 sequences are SEHNR and FQNEAQ (reference sequence). Trimming stripped 5 bases from V and 8 bases from J, with 16 bases between. This CDR3 has 14 amino acids. Written as DNA, the CDR3 is TGTGCCAGCAGCCCTTTGGACACTATAGAGCCCCAGCATTTT. Protein: CASSPLDTIEPQHF.

This chain joins TRBV28 and TRBJ2-7, with 8 bases aligning to TRBD1. There are 13 residues in the CDR3. Unmatched junction bases numbered 3, after V lost 5 bases and J lost 3 bases. Germline V gene data show CDR1 as MDHEN and CDR2 as SYDVKM. The CDR3 loop is CASSPTGVYEQYF. The CDR3 bases are TGTGCCAGCAGTCCGACAGGGGTCTACGAGCAGTACTTC.

CDR3 coding DNA: TGCGCCAGCAGCTTATCTAGCACAGATACGCAGTATTTT. Protein sequence: CASSLSSTDTQYF. V usage is TRBV5-1 and J usage is TRBJ2-3; D unclear. Trimming took off 2 bases at V and 0 bases at J, with 4 bases between the two ends. CDR1 and CDR2 from the germline V gene are SGHRS and YFSETQ. The CDR3 runs 13 residues.

V gene TRBV9 combines with J gene TRBJ1-3, with D possibly being TRBD1 (6 bases). This CDR3 spans 15 amino acids. Germline CDR1 SGDLS, CDR2 YYNGEE. The ends were cut back, 4 bases at V and 1 base at J, with 12 bases in the middle. CDR3 in amino acids: CASSTNRVSGNTIYF. Here the CDR3 DNA reads TGTGCCAGCAGCACAAACAGGGTGTCTGGAAACACCATATATTTT.

The chain uses TRBV6-1 and TRBJ1-2, with D maybe TRBD1 (5 bases). The CDR3 has 15 amino acids. CDR1 MNHNS and CDR2 SASEGT come from the germline V gene. V was pared by 7 bases and J by 0 bases, with 15 bases between. CDR3 nucleotide sequence: TGTGCCAGCACCACGACAGCGACTTCTAACTATGGCTACACCTTC. Residues: CASTTTATSNYGYTF.

The chain combines TRBV12-5 with TRBJ1-1, with TRBD1 matching 9 bases. The V and J ends lost 4 bases and 7 bases, in that order; junction bases with no gene match: 1. The V gene's germline CDR1 is LGHNT and CDR2 FRNRAP. This CDR3 is 12 amino acids long. CDR3: CASGWGQGEAFF. The CDR3 nucleotides read TGTGCTAGTGGTTGGGGACAGGGTGAAGCTTTCTTT.

This rearrangement joins TRBV29-1 to TRBJ2-2; D is possibly TRBD1 (6 bases). The length of the CDR3 is 15 residues. The germline gives CDR1 SQVTM, CDR2 ANQGSEA. V dropped 6 bases and J dropped 1 base, with 15 bases sitting between them. CDR3: CSVGDPRGNTGELFF. The CDR3 DNA reads as TGCAGCGTGGGGGACCCCAGGGGGAACACCGGGGAGCTGTTTTTT.

The chain is built from TRBV2 and TRBJ2-7; 9 bases fit TRBD1. CDR1 and CDR2 from the germline V gene are SNHLY and FYNNEI. Trimming at V came to 6 bases and at J to 6 bases, leaving 6 bases not matched to a gene. The CDR3 has 13 amino acids. CDR3 residues: CASRGDRVGEQYF. The CDR3 bases are TGTGCCAGCAGGGGGGACAGGGTAGGCGAGCAGTACTTC.

This clone was detected only once. CDR3 region: CASSIGQNTGELFF. DNA of the CDR3: TGTGCCAGTAGTATTGGCCAGAACACCGGGGAGCTGTTTTTT. The gene calls are TRBV19 and TRBJ2-2; D not certain. This CDR3 spans 14 amino acids. CDR1 is LNHDA, CDR2 SQIVND, per germline (reference sequence). Deletions cut 3 bases from V and 1 base from J, with 6 bases between.

The chain recombines TRBV5-1 with TRBJ2-6; D not resolved. Trimming removed 0 bases from V and 4 bases from J, with 11 bases in between. This CDR3 contains 16 residues. Germline V gene data show CDR1 as SGHRS and CDR2 as YFSETQ. The CDR3 sequence: CASSLALGSGANVLTF. In DNA, the CDR3 is TGCGCCAGCAGCTTGGCCTTAGGCTCCGGGGCCAACGTCCTGACTTTC.

Here the CDR3 reads CAISESPGVETQYF. CDR3 bases: TGTGCCATCAGTGAGTCACCAGGGGTCGAGACCCAGTACTTC. The rearrangement links TRBV10-3 to TRBJ2-5, with D perhaps matching TRBD1 (6 bases). Germline V gene data show CDR1 as ENHRY and CDR2 as SYGVKD. The length of the CDR3 is 14 residues. V lost 0 bases, J lost 5 bases, and 10 bases lay in between.

The J gene is TRBJ1-1, the V gene TRBV2; no firm D call. This CDR3 region has 13 residues. V lost 8 bases and J 4 bases, leaving 14 bases between the germline ends. Germline V CDR1 and CDR2: SNHLY, FYNNEI. The CDR3 loop is CASDQEDSTEAFF. The DNA of the CDR3 is TGTGCCAGCGACCAAGAAGATTCCACTGAAGCTTTCTTT. The variable domain in full, completed from reference TRBV2 and TRBJ1-1, reads EPEVTQTPSHQVTQMGQEVILRCVPISNHLYFYWYRQILGQKVEFLVSFYNNEISEKSEIFDDQFSVERPDGSNFTLKIRSTKLEDSAMYFCASDQEDSTEAFFGQGTRLTVV.

This clone was seen more than once but under ten times. The rearrangement uses TRBV5-1 and TRBJ2-7; 7 nucleotides match TRBD1. CDR1 and CDR2 (germline): SGHRS, YFSETQ. This CDR3 comprises 13 residues. Unmatched junction bases numbered 1, after V lost 2 bases and J lost 2 bases. The CDR3 loop is CASSFGTAYEQYF. CDR3 nucleotide sequence: TGCGCCAGCAGCTTCGGGACAGCCTACGAGCAGTACTTC.

The V call is TRBV5-5, the J call TRBJ2-2; 8 nucleotides line up with TRBD1. The CDR3 sequence is 16 residues long. Germline V lookup: CDR1 SGHKS, CDR2 YYEKEE (reference sequence). With 4 bases clipped from V and 4 bases from J, the junction kept 9 bases outside the gene matches. The DNA of the CDR3 is TGTGCCAGCAGCCTGTACTCAACAGGGGGCACCGGGGAGCTGTTTTTT. It yields the protein CASSLYSTGGTGELFF.

J is TRBJ1-1 and V is TRBV15; no reliable D call. Germline V gene data show CDR1 as LNHNV and CDR2 as YYDKDF (reference sequence). Deletions cut 5 bases from V and 1 base from J, with 8 bases between. The CDR3 is made up of 13 amino acids. The CDR3 region is CATSGRRNTEAFF. CDR3 DNA sequence: TGTGCCACCAGCGGACGGAGGAACACTGAAGCTTTCTTT.

The chain employs TRBV7-9 and TRBJ1-5; 9 nucleotides align to TRBD1. CDR3 length: 15 amino acids. V lost 4 bases and J lost 6; bases outside the gene matches: 7. CDR1 and CDR2 from the germline V gene are SEHNR and FQNEAQ (reference sequence). The CDR3 bases are TGTGCCAGCAGCTCCTTAGGACAGGGGCCTCAGCCCCAGCATTTT. As protein: CASSSLGQGPQPQHF. Full variable domain (rest looked up from reference TRBV7-9 and TRBJ1-5): DTGVSQNPRHKITKRGQNVTFRCDPISEHNRLYWYRQTLGQGPEFLTYFQNEAQLEKSRLLSDRFSAERPKGSFSTLEIQRTEQGDSAMYLCASSSLGQGPQPQHFGDGTRLSIL.

This chain uses TRBV19 with TRBJ1-1; D is ambiguous. The CDR3 runs 15 residues. V was cut by 3 bases and J by 0 bases, with 11 bases left in between. The germline gives CDR1 LNHDA, CDR2 SQIVND (reference sequence). In nucleotides, the CDR3 is TGTGCCAGTAGTATTAAGGGAAGAATGAACACTGAAGCTTTCTTT. Translation gives CASSIKGRMNTEAFF.

The CDR3 DNA follows: TGTGCCAGCAGCTTGACAGGGGGCGTCTATGGCTACACCTTC. Translation gives CASSLTGGVYGYTF. The chain has TRBV7-2 and TRBJ1-2; 10 bases align to TRBD1. The ends lost 3 bases at V and 4 bases at J; junction bases unmatched: 2. The V gene's germline CDR1 is SGHTA and CDR2 FQGNSA. CDR3 length: 14 amino acids.

This rearrangement joins TRBV6-4 to TRBJ2-7; 7 bases match TRBD1. The J segment lost 4 bases and the V segment lost 4 bases, leaving 10 bases of the junction unmatched. The CDR3 totals 15 residues. Per the germline V gene, CDR1 is MRHNA and CDR2 is SNTAGT. The CDR3 reads CASSGFGTDPYEQYF. The DNA of the CDR3 is TGTGCCAGCAGTGGGTTTGGGACAGACCCATACGAGCAGTACTTC.

This chain connects TRBV27 to TRBJ2-7, with D possibly matching TRBD1 (6 bases). The V gene lost 4 bases and the J gene lost 3 bases, with 16 bases spanning the gap. The CDR3 is 15 amino acids. CDR1 and CDR2 (germline): MNHEY, SMNVEV (reference sequence). Written as DNA, the CDR3 is TGTGCCAGCAGTTCAAACAGGGCAGAAGGCTACGAGCAGTACTTC. Translated, it gives CASSSNRAEGYEQYF.